The TCR beta chain under discussion was sequenced for a study of blood T cell repertoires in COVID-19. Study-wide context: Spain, Italy and the United States supplied samples that represented acute and convalescent COVID-19. Sources were T cells, B-cell-depleted T cells, or PBMCs; the material itself was cDNA or gDNA.

In the original processing: From reference gene primer amplification, estimates of nucleated cell counts were derived. Sequenced by immunoSEQ multiplex PCR; TCRdb stores in-frame clones only, minus some. V, J and clone size are those of that table, while D and trimming were read from the DNA. The data hold approximately 300,000 clones, with 85% to 90% observed a single time. The V and J ends lost 7 bases and 4 bases, in that order; junction bases with no gene match: 7. CDR3 length: 13 amino acids. Germline values: CDR1 SNHLY, CDR2 FYNNEI. The sample taken for sequencing was peripheral blood. The TCR comes from a woman aged 25-40 years with COVID-19, enrolled during active disease. J is TRBJ2-7 and V is TRBV2; 7 bases match TRBD1. The CDR3: CASNRQGEYEQYF. The CDR3 DNA is TGTGCCAGCAACAGGCAGGGGGAGTACGAGCAGTACTTC.